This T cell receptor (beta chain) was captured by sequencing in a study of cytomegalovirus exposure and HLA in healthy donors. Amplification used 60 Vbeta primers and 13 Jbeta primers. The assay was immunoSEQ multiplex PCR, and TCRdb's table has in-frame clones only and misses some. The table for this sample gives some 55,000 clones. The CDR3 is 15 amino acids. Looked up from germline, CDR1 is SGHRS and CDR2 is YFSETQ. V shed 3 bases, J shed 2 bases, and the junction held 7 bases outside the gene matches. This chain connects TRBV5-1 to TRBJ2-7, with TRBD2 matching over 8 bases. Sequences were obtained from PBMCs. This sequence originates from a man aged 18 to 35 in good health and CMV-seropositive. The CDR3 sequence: CASSSLAGLTYEQYF. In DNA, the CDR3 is TGCGCCAGCAGCTCCTTAGCGGGGCTAACCTACGAGCAGTACTTC.